A selection of T cell receptor beta chains follows, all from one sample in a study of human T cells and chemical hapten exposure. MiXCR, applied by TCRdb to the RACE reads, yields one record per CDR3 protein. This sample carries fewer than 45,000 distinct CDR3 sequences, 9.5% to 15% of them seen once, and the ten largest clones take 1.5% to 2.5%. This specimen was whole blood, taken in connection with sensitization to the hapten diphenylcyclopropenone (DPC). The source is a woman in her forties with alopecia areata. Some clones in this sample may be carry-over from other donors' samples. The CDR3 runs from the conserved cysteine through the conserved F or W. Fields, in order: V gene, clone size, J gene, D gene, CDR3 protein, CDR3 DNA. D genes are given only for firm matches. Size values are once, few and many counts, or a class for expanded clones, and some rows have none.

v_call: TRBV28; clone_size: many; j_call: TRBJ1-5; d_call: .; cdr3_aa: CASSLAQGGQPQHF; cdr3_nt: TGTGCCAGCAGTTTAGCGCAGGGAGGTCAGCCCCAGCATTTT
v_call: TRBV14; clone_size: many; j_call: TRBJ2-3; d_call: .; cdr3_aa: CASSQDTRTDTQYF; cdr3_nt: TGTGCCAGCAGCCAAGACACCCGCACAGATACGCAGTATTTT
v_call: TRBV7-6; clone_size: many; j_call: TRBJ1-5; d_call: .; cdr3_aa: CASSLSTNQPQHF; cdr3_nt: TGTGCCAGCAGCTTGTCCACAAATCAGCCCCAGCATTTT
v_call: TRBV4-3; clone_size: .; j_call: TRBJ2-2; d_call: .; cdr3_aa: CASSQVPPGANTGELFF; cdr3_nt: TGCGCCAGCAGCCAAGTCCCTCCGGGGGCGAACACCGGGGAGCTGTTTTTT
v_call: TRBV18; clone_size: many; j_call: TRBJ2-5; d_call: TRBD2; cdr3_aa: CASSPPSSGQETQYF; cdr3_nt: TGTGCCAGCTCACCACCCTCTAGCGGTCAAGAGACCCAGTACTTC
v_call: TRBV29-1; clone_size: many; j_call: TRBJ2-5; d_call: .; cdr3_aa: CSVFSGKRGTQYF; cdr3_nt: TGCAGCGTCTTCTCCGGGAAAAGGGGGACCCAGTACTTC
v_call: TRBV29-1; clone_size: many; j_call: TRBJ2-1; d_call: .; cdr3_aa: CSVEGRTADNEQFF; cdr3_nt: TGCAGCGTTGAGGGGCGCACCGCCGACAATGAGCAGTTCTTC
v_call: TRBV19; clone_size: many; j_call: TRBJ1-5; d_call: TRBD1; cdr3_aa: CASRPGTVSNQPQHF; cdr3_nt: TGTGCCAGTAGACCAGGGACAGTTTCAAATCAGCCCCAGCATTTT
v_call: TRBV7-8; clone_size: few; j_call: TRBJ2-7; d_call: .; cdr3_aa: CASSLLMGRGHEQYF; cdr3_nt: TGTGCCAGCAGCTTATTAATGGGACGGGGGCACGAGCAGTACTTC
v_call: TRBV18; clone_size: many; j_call: TRBJ2-7; d_call: TRBD2; cdr3_aa: CASSPMLAGDHEQYF; cdr3_nt: TGTGCCAGCTCACCAATGCTAGCGGGAGACCACGAGCAGTACTTC
v_call: TRBV21-1; clone_size: many; j_call: TRBJ1-5; d_call: .; cdr3_aa: CASSTDLNQPQHF; cdr3_nt: TGTGCCAGCAGCACCGACCTCAATCAGCCCCAGCATTTT
v_call: TRBV11-1; clone_size: .; j_call: TRBJ1-1; d_call: TRBD1; cdr3_aa: CASSPEGTGATEAFF; cdr3_nt: TGTGCCAGCAGCCCAGAGGGGACAGGGGCCACTGAAGCTTTCTTT
v_call: TRBV29-1; clone_size: many; j_call: TRBJ2-5; d_call: .; cdr3_aa: CSVGQQETQYF; cdr3_nt: TGCAGCGTTGGGCAGCAAGAGACCCAGTACTTC
v_call: TRBV5-1; clone_size: .; j_call: TRBJ2-3; d_call: .; cdr3_aa: CASSPEARSGGRTDTQYF; cdr3_nt: TGCGCCAGCAGCCCCGAAGCCCGGAGTGGAGGTCGGACAGATACGCAGTATTTT
v_call: TRBV20-1; clone_size: .; j_call: TRBJ2-7; d_call: .; cdr3_aa: CSARDYEQYF; cdr3_nt: TGCAGTGCTAGGGACTACGAGCAGTACTTC
v_call: TRBV9; clone_size: .; j_call: TRBJ2-3; d_call: TRBD2; cdr3_aa: CASTRGREGISAQTQYF; cdr3_nt: TGTGCCAGCACCAGAGGGAGGGAGGGGATATCAGCCCAGACGCAGTATTTT
v_call: TRBV6-2/TRBV6-3; clone_size: many; j_call: TRBJ2-2; d_call: .; cdr3_aa: CASSPKTGELFF; cdr3_nt: TGTGCCAGCAGCCCGAAGACCGGGGAGCTGTTTTTT
v_call: TRBV6-5; clone_size: few; j_call: TRBJ1-1; d_call: .; cdr3_aa: CASTSGSRNTEAFF; cdr3_nt: TGTGCCAGCACCAGTGGGAGTCGGAACACTGAAGCTTTCTTT
v_call: TRBV11-2; clone_size: many; j_call: TRBJ2-3; d_call: .; cdr3_aa: CASSLGAVLADTQYF; cdr3_nt: TGTGCCAGCAGCTTGGGGGCGGTTCTCGCAGATACGCAGTATTTT
v_call: TRBV7-6; clone_size: many; j_call: TRBJ2-1; d_call: TRBD2; cdr3_aa: CASSRGWGGNEQFF; cdr3_nt: TGTGCCAGCAGCCGGGGATGGGGAGGGAATGAGCAGTTCTTC
v_call: TRBV28; clone_size: few; j_call: TRBJ2-2; d_call: .; cdr3_aa: CASSPFGELFF; cdr3_nt: TGTGCCAGCTCCCCTTTCGGGGAGCTGTTTTTT
v_call: TRBV29-1; clone_size: few; j_call: TRBJ1-2; d_call: .; cdr3_aa: CSVEAGDYGYTF; cdr3_nt: TGCAGCGTTGAGGCAGGGGACTATGGCTACACCTTC
v_call: TRBV19; clone_size: many; j_call: TRBJ1-2; d_call: .; cdr3_aa: CASSISGDYGYTF; cdr3_nt: TGTGCCAGTAGTATCTCGGGTGACTATGGCTACACCTTC
v_call: TRBV14; clone_size: .; j_call: TRBJ2-3; d_call: .; cdr3_aa: CDKKGETGSTDTQYF; cdr3_nt: TGTGACAAAAAGGGGGAGACGGGAAGCACAGATACGCAGTATTTT
v_call: TRBV24-1; clone_size: few; j_call: TRBJ2-3; d_call: TRBD2; cdr3_aa: CATSVTPTSGSSDTQYF; cdr3_nt: TGTGCCACCAGTGTGACCCCGACTAGCGGGAGCTCAGATACGCAGTATTTT
v_call: TRBV7-8; clone_size: .; j_call: TRBJ2-2; d_call: TRBD2; cdr3_aa: CASSLAPRGAGELFF; cdr3_nt: TGTGCCAGCAGCTTAGCCCCTCGGGGGGCCGGGGAGCTGTTTTTT
v_call: TRBV29-1; clone_size: medium-sized; j_call: TRBJ2-2; d_call: TRBD1; cdr3_aa: CSVETGDRDTGELFF; cdr3_nt: TGCAGCGTTGAAACAGGGGATCGGGACACCGGGGAGCTGTTTTTT
v_call: TRBV3-1; clone_size: many; j_call: TRBJ2-2; d_call: TRBD2; cdr3_aa: CASSQAGGTGELFF; cdr3_nt: TGTGCCAGCAGCCAAGCGGGGGGTACCGGGGAGCTGTTTTTT
v_call: TRBV7-9; clone_size: medium-sized; j_call: TRBJ1-2; d_call: .; cdr3_aa: CASSFGEIGGYTF; cdr3_nt: TGTGCCAGCAGCTTCGGGGAGATAGGAGGCTACACCTTC
v_call: TRBV7-2; clone_size: many; j_call: TRBJ1-2; d_call: .; cdr3_aa: CASSLNGVYGYTF; cdr3_nt: TGTGCCAGCAGCTTAAATGGCGTCTATGGCTACACCTTC
v_call: TRBV4-3; clone_size: many; j_call: TRBJ1-5; d_call: .; cdr3_aa: CASSQGDTDQPQHF; cdr3_nt: TGCGCCAGCAGCCAAGGGGACACCGATCAGCCCCAGCATTTT